The 13 T cell receptor beta chains presented below share a single source sample, sequenced in a study of cytomegalovirus exposure and HLA in healthy donors (TCRdb year 2017). The library came from the immunoSEQ multiplex PCR assay. A mixture of 60 forward primers for TCR Vbeta segments and 13 reverse primers for TCR Jbeta segments was used in the multiplex PCR. Sourced from immuneACCESS, this table was stored by TCRdb with only in-frame sequences that have V and J called. A share of the clones is absent; for the studies checked, an unresolved V gene accounts for under half, and the remainder has no known explanation. The sample table shows around 180,000 clones, and about four fifths are seen once. The ten largest clones take up 0.85% to 1.4% of the sample. Sequences were obtained from PBMCs. Receptor source: a woman aged 40 to 49 in good health and CMV-seronegative.

The V gene is TRBV11-3, the J gene TRBJ1-4, with no clear D. Trimming took off 1 base at V and 6 bases at J, with 12 bases between the two ends. CDR1 and CDR2 (germline): SGHNT, YENEEA. This CDR3 comprises 15 residues. The CDR3 region has the DNA TGTGCCAGCAGCTTAGGGCAGTCAATCGATGAAAAACTGTTTTTT. It yields the protein CASSLGQSIDEKLFF.

The chain is built from TRBV5-1 and TRBJ2-3; TRBD1 is a possible D gene (6 bases). Germline V CDR1 and CDR2: SGHRS, YFSETQ. The CDR3 totals 14 residues. Trimming took 2 bases from V and 2 from J, leaving 9 bases between them. The CDR3 nucleotides read TGCGCCAGCAGCTTTCGGGACATCACAGATACGCAGTATTTT. It yields the protein CASSFRDITDTQYF.

About this clone: At one boundary the junction diverges from the germline segment, which might be a read error. This sequence joins TRBV7-7 and TRBJ2-5, with TRBD2 identical over 8 bases. Germline assignment: CDR1 SSHAT and CDR2 FNYEAQ (reference sequence). CDR3 length: 14 amino acids. The CDR3 sequence is CASSSGLAFETQYF. The CDR3 DNA is TGTGCTAGCAGCTCCGGACTAGCATTTGAGACCCAGTACTTC. Variable domain in full (rest from reference TRBV7-7 and TRBJ2-5): GAGVSQSPRYKVTKRGQDVTLRCDPISSHATLYWYQQALGQGPEFLTYFNYEAQPDKSGLPSDRFSAERPEGSISTLTIQRTEQRDSAMYRCASSSGLAFETQYFGPGTRLLVL.

CDR3 sequence: CASSPGGAKLLYGYTF. CDR3 nucleotide sequence: TGTGCCAGCTCCCCAGGGGGCGCAAAATTACTCTATGGCTACACCTTC. This chain connects TRBV2 to TRBJ1-2; 8 bases fit TRBD1. Germline values: CDR1 SNHLY, CDR2 FYNNEI. V lost 8 bases to trimming and J lost 4 bases; unmatched junction nucleotides: 15. This CDR3 contains 16 residues.

The V and J genes are TRBV2 and TRBJ2-1; D may be TRBD2 (6 bases). The V and J ends lost 7 bases and 9 bases respectively, with 16 bases between them. This CDR3 is built from 13 residues. Germline loops: CDR1 SNHLY, CDR2 FYNNEI. CDR3 coding DNA: TGTGCCAGCACGGTGGGAGGACGTGGTGAGCAGTTCTTC. Amino acid sequence: CASTVGGRGEQFF.

The chain uses TRBV5-1 and TRBJ2-1; 7 bases match TRBD2. V gave up 4 bases and J gave up 5 bases; unmatched junction bases: 3. The CDR3 is made up of 13 amino acids. CDR1 is SGHRS and CDR2 is YFSETQ in the germline V gene. The CDR3 nucleotides read TGCGCCAGCAGCCTAACTAGCGACAATGAGCAGTTCTTC. It is translated as CASSLTSDNEQFF.

This clone was found once. The chain recombines TRBV7-3 with TRBJ2-3; 7 nucleotides line up with TRBD1. Trimming removed 5 bases from V and 2 bases from J; junction bases left unmatched: 4. The length of the CDR3 is 14 residues. CDR1 and CDR2 from the germline V gene are SGHTA and FQGTGA. This CDR3 reads CASSPDRATDTQYF. The CDR3 region has the DNA TGTGCCAGCAGCCCCGACAGGGCCACAGATACGCAGTATTTT.

This chain joins TRBV19 and TRBJ2-7, with 8 bases aligning to TRBD1. V shed 7 bases, J shed 3 bases, and the junction held 11 bases outside the gene matches. The CDR3 runs 15 residues. Germline loops: CDR1 LNHDA, CDR2 SQIVND (reference sequence). The CDR3 DNA sequence: TGTGCCAGTAACGACCCCGGGACAGGACACTACGAGCAGTACTTC. It encodes CASNDPGTGHYEQYF.

This chain connects TRBV5-6 to TRBJ2-3, with D possibly being TRBD1 (5 bases). The germline V and J ends were trimmed by 4 bases and 2 bases, with 8 bases remaining between them. The CDR3 runs 13 residues. Germline values: CDR1 SGHDT, CDR2 YYEEEE. The CDR3 region is CASSLQVTDTQYF. CDR3 in DNA: TGTGCCAGCAGCCTACAGGTCACAGATACGCAGTATTTT.

The chain is built from TRBV28 and TRBJ1-1; 8 bases fit TRBD1. CDR1 is MDHEN, CDR2 SYDVKM, per germline. V lost 4 bases, J lost 4 bases, and 8 bases stayed unmatched. The CDR3 contains 15 residues. The CDR3 DNA reads TGTGCCAGCAGTTCGGTGAACAGGGGGATCACTGAAGCTTTCTTT. Its translation: CASSSVNRGITEAFF.

This clone was seen only a few times. The V call is TRBV27, the J call TRBJ2-5, with 7 nucleotides matching TRBD1. CDR1 and CDR2 (germline): MNHEY, SMNVEV (reference sequence). J was trimmed by 5 bases and V by 5 bases; bases with no gene match: 11. This CDR3 comprises 15 residues. CDR3: CASSPSTGLEETQYF. In DNA, the CDR3 is TGTGCCAGCAGTCCGTCGACAGGGCTTGAGGAGACCCAGTACTTC.

V usage is TRBV7-9 and J usage is TRBJ2-7; TRBD1 matches 9 bases. Losses at the gene ends were 1 base for V and 6 bases for J; bases not matched to a gene: 10. This CDR3 is 16 amino acids long. CDR1 SEHNR and CDR2 FQNEAQ come from the germline V gene (reference sequence). The CDR3 reads CASSLGTGGAWGEQYF. As DNA, the CDR3 is TGTGCCAGCAGCTTAGGAACAGGGGGCGCTTGGGGCGAGCAGTACTTC.

V and J are TRBV27 and TRBJ2-7, with D tentatively TRBD2 (6 bases). The CDR3 has 15 residues. V lost 5 bases and J lost 0, with 14 bases in between. In germline, CDR1 is MNHEY, CDR2 SMNVEV (reference sequence). DNA of the CDR3: TGTGCCAGCAGTCTAGAGGGACTTTACTCCTACGAGCAGTACTTC. Protein sequence: CASSLEGLYSYEQYF.